The text below deals with one TCR beta chain. Antigen specificity is unknown. The sample originates from a study of T-cell reconstitution after alpha-beta-depleted transplantation in children. General study findings and limits: There were reportedly several hundred expanded graft clones from which alpha-beta T cells came about two months after transplant. T-cell counts and diversity were attributed mostly to newly produced T cells one year after transplant. The study traced high day-60 TCRbeta diversity in some patients to surviving recipient T cells and thymic progenitors.

The TCRbeta library was prepared with unique molecular identifiers. TCRdb re-called the PCR reads with MiXCR, one entry per CDR3 protein. The sample holds 700,000 to 850,000 distinct CDR3 sequences; roughly 15% are singletons and the top ten take about 5%. The source was PBMCs, mostly from graft donor cells, collected 360 days after TCRalphabeta/CD19-depleted stem cell transplant. This clonotype was obtained from a male patient younger than 18 who had a stem cell transplant for acute lymphoblastic leukemia, so the T cells may come from the graft donor.

CDR3 coding DNA: TGTGCCAGCAGCGGGGAGGGGCTAGCGGGAGAGGAGACCCAGTACTTC. It is translated as CASSGEGLAGEETQYF. This chain uses TRBV7-6 with TRBJ2-5; 10 bases fit TRBD2. This CDR3 is built from 16 residues. Trimming removed 5 bases from V and 5 bases from J; junction bases left unmatched: 11. Germline CDR1 is SGHVS and CDR2 is FNYEAQ.